This T cell receptor (beta chain) was found in a study of shared clonotypes between healthy human individuals (dated by TCRdb to between 2020 and 2021). About the investigation overall: The cohort included three men and a couple of women between 18 and 49 years of age. For each donor, three plates each were used for CD4 naive and CD4 memory, two plates were used for CD8 naive, and one plate was used for CD8 memory. To estimate repertoire size and how much clonotypes are shared between individuals, the study performed deep sequencing of blood TCR repertoires from roughly five healthy adults. To increase sequencing depth and limit assay-specific biases, TCR repertoire library preparation and sequencing were carried out by different laboratories using diverse techniques. Between about 0.9 and 8.9 billion PBMCs per donor were obtained by leukapheresis.

CDR1 and CDR2 are read off the germline V gene (reference sequence) as GTSNPN and SVGIG. V is trimmed back by 7 bases and J by 3 bases, and the junction contains 9 bases that no gene match accounts for. Measured from the cysteine to the phenylalanine, the CDR3 is 13 residues long. The CDR3 DNA has 39 bases and is translated from base 1. TCR CDR3 regions were amplified from genomic DNA by multiplex PCR using the deep immunoSEQ assay. Genomic DNA extracted from each cell subset was distributed evenly over all wells of several immunoSEQ 96-well plates, and each plate served as one replicate. Each replicate PCR for sorted subsets received around 0.2 ug genomic DNA, equal to around 32,000 T cell genomes. Purified libraries were quantified with a Qubit 3.0 fluorometer, sized on a Bioanalyzer 2100, and re-quantified with the KAPA Library Quantification kit. A separate single-read 150-cycle Illumina NextSeq 550 flow cell was used to sequence each immunoSEQ 96-well plate. From the authors' description of their analysis: The immunoSEQ output contained only junctional sequences without quality scores, so filtering could not match that applied to full-length reads. Sequences were annotated with PyIR, a Python wrapper for IgBLAST v1.9, and V/J genes and CDR3 were assigned using IMGT germline references. Reads were removed for weak V/J assignments (E-value above 1e-6), missing CDR3, stop codons, out-of-frame junctions, or ambiguous translated residues. A V3J clonotype was defined by an identical inferred V gene, J gene, and CDR3 amino acid sequence. Percentage overlap between repertoires was computed as shared unique clonotypes divided by the size of the smaller repertoire. Three approaches were used to assess repertoire richness: RTK rarefaction, the Chao1 estimator, and Recon v2.1 estimates of unobserved clonotypes. OLGA was used to compute generation probabilities for all TCRbeta clonotypes that the gDNA method yielded from four donors. TCRdb retrieved this table from immuneACCESS and kept in-frame rearrangements only. Not all clones are present; in checked studies, unresolved V genes account for under half, and no reason is known for the remainder. From that table come the V and J calls and clone size; the DNA was used to work out D and trimming. The sample yields roughly 2.6 million clones; just over 90% were counted once. In total, the top ten clones hold over 0.12% of the sample.

Healthy HIV-negative adults with no recently reported acute infections or vaccinations were included as donors. Only Caucasian adults living in Nashville, Tennessee, USA were represented among the donors. CD4+ T cells were enriched through magnetic negative selection, after which naive cells were positively selected on CD45RA and the remaining negative fraction served as the memory subset. After blood collection by leukapheresis, PBMCs were isolated using Ficoll-Histopaque density gradient centrifugation and then cryopreserved in the vapor phase of liquid nitrogen. Analytical flow cytometry was used to check the purity and quantity of every magnetically sorted T cell population. Each sorted fraction had its genomic DNA isolated and then quantified by UV absorbance on a Nanodrop 2000c. For this clone: Its binding antigen is unknown. Base qualities are not provided; no much larger clone lies one nucleotide away.

General study outcomes and caveats: Pairwise subsampling indicated that sequencing depth was expected to affect the degree of clonotype sharing among donors. Rarefaction of sorted-subset datasets indicated incomplete sequencing despite the large sequencing depth. Clonotypes shared by all four sorted-subset donors showed higher generation probabilities than non-shared clonotypes. Around 5% of naive CD4, 3.5% of naive CD8, approximately 2% of memory CD4, and roughly 0.4% of memory CD8 clonotypes were shared across several donors. Estimated clonotype richness was generally larger for naive than for memory subsets. Sampling was limited to blood, and TCR repertoires in tissue likely differ from TCR repertoires in blood. The small number of donors limited the genetic and exposure-history diversity represented.

This TCR derives from a man aged 18 to 30 in good health. The rearrangement combines TRBV30 with TRBJ2-7; 7 bases in between match TRBD1. Sequencing used naive CD4+ T cells sorted from blood. The intended sense of this specimen's cell subset or site label: CD45RA+ positively selected. CDR3 sequence: CASKGDSFYEQYF. The DNA sequence is given as TGTGCCTCGAAGGGGGACAGTTTCTACGAGCAGTACTTC.